This entry describes one T cell receptor (beta chain). The antigen it recognizes is unknown. Base qualities are not recorded, but no much larger clone differs from it by a single base. The data were obtained in a study of T cell repertoires in urothelial bladder cancer (dated by TCRdb to between 2018 and 2020). About the study as a whole: Clinical stages of the approximately 12 resected lesions were three cT0, three cTa, three cT1 and three cT2 or greater. The study compared TCR repertoire clonality in bladder tumors with that in benign bladder inflammation. Roughly 13 patients with bladder lesions undergoing transurethral resection were identified prospectively. Roughly eleven resected bladder lesions, consisting of urothelial carcinoma (UC+) and benign (UC-) specimens, were examined.

Bladder lesion specimens were collected at transurethral resection and stored at -80C. From bladder specimens obtained at transurethral resection, DNA was extracted. The TCR beta chain CDR3 region was sequenced with the immunoSEQ assay. In the authors' own workflow: T-cell fraction, clonal dominance and maximum TCR clone frequency were calculated for each specimen. Not all clones reach the TCRdb copy of this immuneACCESS table, which keeps in-frame sequences only. Checked studies attribute under half of the gap to unresolved V genes and leave the rest unexplained. Clone size and V and J calls were adopted from that table, with D and trimming inferred from the DNA. This sample is represented by several thousand clones; 50% to 75% of them were singletons. Clones ranked in the top ten supply about 30% of the sample. From cysteine to phenylalanine, the CDR3 is 16 amino acids long. Only the CDR3 portion is preserved as DNA: 48 bases, with reading frame beginning at the first base. V and J are truncated by 0 bases and 4 bases respectively, leaving an intervening sequence of 12 bases. From the germline V gene, CDR1 is LGHNT and CDR2 is FRNRAP.

What the authors observed across the whole study: In carcinoma specimens, one T-cell clone made up as much as 17% of infiltrating lymphocytes, versus 2% in benign specimens. Carcinoma specimens had a median tumor infiltrating lymphocyte percentage of 2%, while benign specimens had a median of approximately 12%. Urothelial carcinoma specimens had fewer T cells than benign specimens, with medians of about 5,400 and 25,000.

The TCR was taken from a human donor with urothelial carcinoma. The rearrangement combines TRBV12-5 with TRBJ2-2; a tentative D match to TRBD2 spans 6 bases. Sequencing was carried out using tumor-infiltrating cells from bladder cancer. Read as DNA, the sequence is TGTGCTAGTGGTTTGGTACGCGGGGATGGCACCGGGGAGCTGTTTTTT. Its protein is CASGLVRGDGTGELFF.